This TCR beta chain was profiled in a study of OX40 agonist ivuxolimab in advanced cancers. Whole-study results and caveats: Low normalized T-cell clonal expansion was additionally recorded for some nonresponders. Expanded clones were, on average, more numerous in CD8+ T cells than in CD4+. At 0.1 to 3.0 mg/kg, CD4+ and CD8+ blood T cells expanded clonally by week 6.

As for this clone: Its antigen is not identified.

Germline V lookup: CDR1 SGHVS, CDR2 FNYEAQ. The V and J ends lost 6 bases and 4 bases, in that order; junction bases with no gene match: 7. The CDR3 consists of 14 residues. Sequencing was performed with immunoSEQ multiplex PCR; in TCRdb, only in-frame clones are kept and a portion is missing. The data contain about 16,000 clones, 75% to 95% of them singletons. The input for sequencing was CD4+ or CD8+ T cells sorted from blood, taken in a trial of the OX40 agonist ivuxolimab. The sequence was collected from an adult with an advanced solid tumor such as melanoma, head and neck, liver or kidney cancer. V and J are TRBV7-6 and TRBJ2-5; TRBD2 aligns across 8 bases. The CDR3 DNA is TGTGCCAGCAGACTAGCGGATAAGGGAGAGACCCAGTACTTC. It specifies CASRLADKGETQYF.